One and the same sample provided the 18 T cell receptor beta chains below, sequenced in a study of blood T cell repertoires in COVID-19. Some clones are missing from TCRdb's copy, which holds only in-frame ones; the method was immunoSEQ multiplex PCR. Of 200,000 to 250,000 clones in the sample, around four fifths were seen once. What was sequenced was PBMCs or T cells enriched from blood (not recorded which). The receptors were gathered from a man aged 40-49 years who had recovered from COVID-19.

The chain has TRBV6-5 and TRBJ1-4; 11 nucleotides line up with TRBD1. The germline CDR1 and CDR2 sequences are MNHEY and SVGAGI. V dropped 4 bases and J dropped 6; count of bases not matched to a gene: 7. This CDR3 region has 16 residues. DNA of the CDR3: TGTGCCAGCAGTTCAGGCTTGGGACAGGGGGATGAAAAACTGTTTTTT. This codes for CASSSGLGQGDEKLFF.

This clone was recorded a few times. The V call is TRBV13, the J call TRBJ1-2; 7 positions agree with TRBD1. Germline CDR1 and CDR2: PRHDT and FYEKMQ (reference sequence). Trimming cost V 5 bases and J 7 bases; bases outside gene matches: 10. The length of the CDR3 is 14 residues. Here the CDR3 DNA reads TGTGCCAGCAGCCCCCAAGAGGGGGCAATTGGCTACACCTTC. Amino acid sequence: CASSPQEGAIGYTF.

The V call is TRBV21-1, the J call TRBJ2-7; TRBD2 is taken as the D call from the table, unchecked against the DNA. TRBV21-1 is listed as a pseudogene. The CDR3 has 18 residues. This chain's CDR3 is CASTQAKSGGQSSYEQYF. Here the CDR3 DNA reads TGTGCCAGCACCCAAGCGAAGTCCGGAGGTCAAAGCTCCTACGAGCAGTACTTC.

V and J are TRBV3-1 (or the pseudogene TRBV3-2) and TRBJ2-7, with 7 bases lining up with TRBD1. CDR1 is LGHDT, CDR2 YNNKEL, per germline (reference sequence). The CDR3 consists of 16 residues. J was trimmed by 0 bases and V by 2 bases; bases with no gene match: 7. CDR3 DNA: TGTGCCAGCAGCCAACTACCGGGACAGAACTCCTACGAGCAGTACTTC. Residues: CASSQLPGQNSYEQYF.

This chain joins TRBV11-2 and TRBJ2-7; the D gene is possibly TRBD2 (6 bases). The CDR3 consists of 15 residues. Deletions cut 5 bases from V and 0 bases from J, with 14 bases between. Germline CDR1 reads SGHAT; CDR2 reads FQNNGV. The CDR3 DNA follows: TGTGCCAGCAGCCCCGGGAGCGGACGCTCCTACGAGCAGTACTTC. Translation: CASSPGSGRSYEQYF.

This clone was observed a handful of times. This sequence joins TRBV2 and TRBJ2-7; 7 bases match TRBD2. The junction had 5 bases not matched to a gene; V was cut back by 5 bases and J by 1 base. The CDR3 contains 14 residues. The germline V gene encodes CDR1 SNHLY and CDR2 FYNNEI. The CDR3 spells CASSPAGLSYEQYF. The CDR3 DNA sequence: TGTGCCAGCAGTCCAGCGGGACTATCCTACGAGCAGTACTTC.

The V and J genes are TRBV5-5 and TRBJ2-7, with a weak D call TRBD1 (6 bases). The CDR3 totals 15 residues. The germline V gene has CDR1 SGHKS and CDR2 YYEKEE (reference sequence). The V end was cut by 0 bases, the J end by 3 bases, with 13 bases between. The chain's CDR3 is CASSLVWGRGYEQYF. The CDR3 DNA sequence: TGTGCCAGCAGCTTGGTTTGGGGCAGGGGCTACGAGCAGTACTTC.

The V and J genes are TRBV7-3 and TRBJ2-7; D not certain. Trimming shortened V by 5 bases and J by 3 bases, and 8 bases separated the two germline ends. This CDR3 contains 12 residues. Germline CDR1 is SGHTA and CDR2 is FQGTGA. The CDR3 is CASSQVHYEQYF. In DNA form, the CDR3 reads TGTGCCAGCAGCCAAGTACACTACGAGCAGTACTTC. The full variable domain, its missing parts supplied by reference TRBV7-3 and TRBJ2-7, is GAGVSQTPSNKVTEKGKYVELRCDPISGHTALYWYRQSLGQGPEFLIYFQGTGAADDSGLPNDRFFAVRPEGSVSTLKIQRTERGDSAVYLCASSQVHYEQYFGPGTRLTVT.

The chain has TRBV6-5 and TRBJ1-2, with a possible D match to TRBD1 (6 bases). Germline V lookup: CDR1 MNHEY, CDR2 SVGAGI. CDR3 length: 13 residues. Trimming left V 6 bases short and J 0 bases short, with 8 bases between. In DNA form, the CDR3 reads TGTGCCAGCAGGGACAGCGCTAACTATGGCTACACCTTC. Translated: CASRDSANYGYTF.

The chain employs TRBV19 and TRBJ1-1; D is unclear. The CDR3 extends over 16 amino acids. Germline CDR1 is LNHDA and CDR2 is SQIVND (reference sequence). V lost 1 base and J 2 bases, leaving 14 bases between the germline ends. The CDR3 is CASSIATTKINTEAFF. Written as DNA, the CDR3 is TGTGCCAGTAGTATAGCGACCACTAAAATAAACACTGAAGCTTTCTTT.

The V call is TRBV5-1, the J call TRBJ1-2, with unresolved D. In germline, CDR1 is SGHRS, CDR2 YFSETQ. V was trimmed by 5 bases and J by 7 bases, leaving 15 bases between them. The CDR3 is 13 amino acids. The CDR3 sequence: CASSPGGLSGYTF. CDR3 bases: TGCGCCAGCAGTCCGGGAGGTCTCTCTGGCTACACCTTC.

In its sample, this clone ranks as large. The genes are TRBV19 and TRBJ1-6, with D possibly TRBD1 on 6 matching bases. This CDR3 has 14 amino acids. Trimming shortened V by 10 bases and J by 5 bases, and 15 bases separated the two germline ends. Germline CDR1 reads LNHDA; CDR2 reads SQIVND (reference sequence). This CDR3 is CATTDRSDNSPLHF. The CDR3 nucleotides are TGTGCCACCACGGACAGATCCGATAATTCACCCCTCCACTTT.

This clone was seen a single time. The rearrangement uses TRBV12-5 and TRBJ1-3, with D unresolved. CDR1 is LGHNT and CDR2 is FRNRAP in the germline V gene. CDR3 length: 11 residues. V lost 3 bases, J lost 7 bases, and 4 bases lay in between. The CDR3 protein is CASGFQNTIYF. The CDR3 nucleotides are TGTGCTAGTGGTTTTCAGAACACCATATATTTT.

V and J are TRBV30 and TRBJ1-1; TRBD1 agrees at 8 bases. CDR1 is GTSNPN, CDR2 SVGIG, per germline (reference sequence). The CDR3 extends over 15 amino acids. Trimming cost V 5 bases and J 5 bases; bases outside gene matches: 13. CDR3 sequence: CAWAPRGRGQTEAFF. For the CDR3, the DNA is TGTGCCTGGGCACCCCGGGGCAGGGGGCAAACTGAAGCTTTCTTT.

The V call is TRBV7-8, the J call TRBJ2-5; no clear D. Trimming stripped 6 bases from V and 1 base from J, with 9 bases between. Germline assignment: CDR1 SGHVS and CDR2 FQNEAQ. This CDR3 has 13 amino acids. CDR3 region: CASRRGSQETQYF. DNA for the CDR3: TGTGCCAGCAGACGCGGCAGCCAAGAGACCCAGTACTTC.

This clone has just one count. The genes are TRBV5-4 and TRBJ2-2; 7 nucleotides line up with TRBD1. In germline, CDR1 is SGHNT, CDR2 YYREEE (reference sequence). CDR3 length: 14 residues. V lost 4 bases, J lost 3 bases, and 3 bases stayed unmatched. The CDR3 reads CASSAGTDTGELFF. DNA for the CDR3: TGTGCCAGCAGCGCCGGGACAGACACCGGGGAGCTGTTTTTT.

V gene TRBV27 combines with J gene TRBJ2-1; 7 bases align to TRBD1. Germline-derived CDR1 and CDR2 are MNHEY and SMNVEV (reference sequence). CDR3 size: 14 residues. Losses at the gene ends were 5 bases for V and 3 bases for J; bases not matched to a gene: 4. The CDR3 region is CASSRNRGYNEQFF. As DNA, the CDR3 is TGTGCCAGCAGTAGGAACAGGGGCTACAATGAGCAGTTCTTC.

The DNA of the CDR3 is TGTGCCAGCACCCGGGAGGTCGGAAACACCATATATTTT. Its translation is CASTREVGNTIYF. The J gene is TRBJ1-3, the V gene TRBV5-4; D is ambiguous. The CDR3 runs 13 residues. V lost 6 bases to trimming and J lost 4 bases, with 11 bases between them. Germline V CDR1 and CDR2: SGHNT, YYREEE (reference sequence).